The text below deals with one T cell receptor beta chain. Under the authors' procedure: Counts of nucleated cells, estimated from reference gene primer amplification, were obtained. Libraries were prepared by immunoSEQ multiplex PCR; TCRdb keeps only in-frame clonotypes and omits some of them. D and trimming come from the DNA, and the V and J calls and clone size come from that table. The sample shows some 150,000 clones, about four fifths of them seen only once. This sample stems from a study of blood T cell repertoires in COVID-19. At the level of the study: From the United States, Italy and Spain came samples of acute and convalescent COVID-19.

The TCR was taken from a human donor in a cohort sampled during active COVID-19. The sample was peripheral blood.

In DNA form, the CDR3 reads TGTGCCAGTAACGGTGGGGCGGGACTGGGAACCGGGGAGCTGTTTTTT. Translating it yields CASNGGAGLGTGELFF. This chain links TRBV19 with TRBJ2-2; possibly TRBD2 for D (6 bases). V was shortened by 7 bases and J by 5 bases, with 20 bases between the two germline ends. There are 16 residues in the CDR3. Germline CDR1 and CDR2: LNHDA and SQIVND (reference sequence).